The following is a T cell receptor (beta chain) sequence with its context. This clone has just a few counts. Its antigen target is currently unknown. The sample holds no much larger clone one base away, and base qualities are not on file. Each donor gave one peripheral blood draw, around 0.12 L on average, collected into heparinised tubes. A BD FACSAria II and a panel including CD45RO, CCR7, CD25, CD127, CD95 and CD27 were used to sort naive, central memory, regulatory and stem cell-like memory CD4+ T cells. Purity was above 95% for every sorted population. PBMCs were isolated right away by Lymphoprep density gradient centrifugation and were stained directly, without culture. So that batch effects would be minimized, each experiment stained and sorted samples in pairs, pairing one healthy donor with one patient. The CDR3 has 14 amino acids, counting the end cysteine and phenylalanine. Left in the record is the CDR3 DNA by itself, 42 bases read in frame from the first base. CDR1 and CDR2 (ENHRY, SYGVKD) derive from the germline V gene. V has 6 bases trimmed and J has 6 bases trimmed; junction bases matching no gene number 9.

The entire isolated RNA was reverse transcribed using the High Capacity cDNA Reverse Transcription Kit, and thus expressed TCRB transcripts were sequenced. Deep immunoSEQ sequencing was applied to naive, central memory and regulatory T cell samples, giving an average of roughly 3.5 million total reads per sample. Sorted cells were lysed in RLT buffer, and RNA was extracted using DNase-treated RNeasy Micro or Mini kits according to cell number. Each cell subset was processed separately to prevent cross-contamination, with patient and healthy donor samples processed together. The immunoSEQ multiplex PCR was used to amplify TCRB sequences from cDNA, yielding 87-bp fragments that span the CDR3 region. Sequencing of the amplicons was performed on the Illumina HiSeq platform. On the study's bioinformatics: Synthetic template baselines were used to correct PCR bias computationally, reads within Hamming distance 2 were collapsed, and singletons that could not be merged were discarded. Reads were aligned against IMGT so that V, D and J genes, CDR3 length and insertions or deletions at six rearrangement sites could be assigned. Within each subset, clonotype counts were normalized to sorted cell number, after which true diversity and Gini coefficients were computed with the tcR R package. The overlap coefficient, calculated on TCRB nucleotide sequences, was used to quantify repertoire sharing. Not all clones reach the TCRdb copy of this immuneACCESS table, which keeps in-frame sequences only. Checked studies attribute under half of the gap to unresolved V genes and leave the rest unexplained. V, J and clone size derive from that table, while D and trimming were established from the DNA sequence. Here the sample has around 190,000 clones; roughly an eighth occur a single time. 0.62% of the sample lies in the top ten.

The sample is drawn from a study of beta chain features in type 1 diabetes (dated by TCRdb to 2016 to 2019). Broadly, across the study: Patients and healthy donors did not differ in mean age, gender distribution, total cell number or subset yield. A total of roughly 99 million sorted cells were examined across all samples, and the number of cells per subset was strongly correlated with RNA yield. The study compared the TCRB repertoires of sorted circulating CD4+ T cell subsets in recently diagnosed type 1 diabetes patients with those in matched healthy donors. Regulatory and stem cell-like memory subsets were isolated from only 8 patients and 8 healthy donors, whereas naive and central memory subsets came from all 30 or so donors.

Results and caveats for the whole study, not just this receptor: At VDJ recombination sites, type 1 diabetes patients had fewer insertions and more deleted nucleotides, which implies abnormalities in thymic rearrangement. Naive, central memory and regulatory TCRB repertoires appeared to be more alike among patients than among healthy donors. In all four CD4+ subsets, TCRB CDR3 length was moderately but significantly shorter in type 1 diabetes patients. HLA sub-analyses involved small numbers of individuals, so any influence of HLA type on TCRB rearrangement remained unresolved. Shorter templates might be favored by PCR, yet because patient and control samples were amplified and corrected together, any such skew would affect both groups equally. Because cDNA was sequenced instead of genomic DNA, highly expressing activated cells could be over-represented, though the groups showed no difference in activation or CD3 levels.

The TCR was taken from a woman aged 18-29 years in good health. The sequenced sample was central memory CD4+ T cells from blood. Recombination connected TRBV10-3 to TRBJ2-7; 9 nucleotides in the junction match TRBD1. The DNA sequence is as follows: TGTGCCATCAGGCCGACCGGGACAGGGAGCGAGCAGTACTTC. Its protein product is CAIRPTGTGSEQYF.